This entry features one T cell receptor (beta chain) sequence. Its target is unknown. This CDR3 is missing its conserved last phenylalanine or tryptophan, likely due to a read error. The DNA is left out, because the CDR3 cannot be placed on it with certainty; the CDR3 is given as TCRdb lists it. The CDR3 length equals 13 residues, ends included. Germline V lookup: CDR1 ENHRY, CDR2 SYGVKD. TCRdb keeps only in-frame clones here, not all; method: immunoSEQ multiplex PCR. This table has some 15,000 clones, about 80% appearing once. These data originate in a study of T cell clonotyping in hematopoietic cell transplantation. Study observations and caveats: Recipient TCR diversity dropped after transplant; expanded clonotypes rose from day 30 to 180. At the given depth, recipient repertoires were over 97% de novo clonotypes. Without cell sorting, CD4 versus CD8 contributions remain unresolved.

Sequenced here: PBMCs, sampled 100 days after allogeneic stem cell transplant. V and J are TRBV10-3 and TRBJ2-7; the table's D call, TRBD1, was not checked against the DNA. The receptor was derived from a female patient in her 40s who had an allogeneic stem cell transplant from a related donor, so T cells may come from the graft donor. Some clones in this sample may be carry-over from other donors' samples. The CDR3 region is CAISESRQGDALL.